The rows below give T cell receptor beta chains drawn from one sample of a study of Graves' ophthalmopathy and Graves' hyperthyroidism. TCRdb used MiXCR to reprocess the multiplex PCR reads, holding one entry per CDR3 protein. The sample has some 520,000 distinct CDR3 sequences; roughly 14% are singletons. The sequenced material came from blood. The source of these receptors is a woman aged 30 to 39 with Graves' ophthalmopathy. Each CDR3 is given with its conserved first and last residue. Fields, in order: clone size, J gene, V gene, CDR3 length, D gene, CDR3 protein, CDR3 DNA. A D gene is named only where the DNA matches it firmly. For some rows the clone size is stated as once, few or many, or as a class when expanded; others skip it.

clone_size: many; j_call: TRBJ2-4; v_call: TRBV20-1; cdr3_length: 15; d_call: -; cdr3_aa: CSASFADPAKNIQYF; cdr3_nt: TGCAGTGCTAGCTTCGCAGACCCTGCCAAAAACATTCAGTACTTC
clone_size: many; j_call: TRBJ1-1; v_call: TRBV13; cdr3_length: 14; d_call: -; cdr3_aa: CASSLGLLNTEAFF; cdr3_nt: TGTGCCAGCAGCTTAGGTCTATTGAACACTGAAGCTTTCTTT
clone_size: many; j_call: TRBJ1-1; v_call: TRBV13; cdr3_length: 15; d_call: -; cdr3_aa: CASSLATHGPNKAFF; cdr3_nt: TGTGCCAGCAGCCTCGCGACTCACGGGCCGAATAAGGCTTTCTTT
clone_size: -; j_call: TRBJ2-2; v_call: TRBV5-1; cdr3_length: 16; d_call: TRBD2; cdr3_aa: CASSFRREGNTGELFF; cdr3_nt: TGCGCCAGCAGCTTCAGGCGGGAGGGGAACACCGGGGAGCTGTTTTTT
clone_size: many; j_call: TRBJ2-7; v_call: TRBV3-1; cdr3_length: 12; d_call: -; cdr3_aa: CASSQGGHEQYF; cdr3_nt: TGTGCCAGCAGCCAAGGAGGCCACGAGCAGTACTTC
clone_size: many; j_call: TRBJ2-4; v_call: TRBV5-1; cdr3_length: 13; d_call: -; cdr3_aa: CASSLGVSDVKYF; cdr3_nt: TGCGCCAGCAGCTTGGGAGTATCGGACGTTAAGTACTTC
clone_size: many; j_call: TRBJ1-3; v_call: TRBV12-3/TRBV12-4; cdr3_length: 14; d_call: -; cdr3_aa: CASSPPEGGNTIYF; cdr3_nt: TGTGCCAGCAGTCCGCCGGAGGGAGGAAACACCATATATTTT
clone_size: many; j_call: TRBJ1-1; v_call: TRBV7-9; cdr3_length: 15; d_call: -; cdr3_aa: CASSPPPGLNTEAFF; cdr3_nt: TGTGCCAGCAGCCCCCCCCCGGGTTTGAACACTGAAGCTTTCTTT
clone_size: many; j_call: TRBJ2-7; v_call: TRBV6-2/TRBV6-3; cdr3_length: 17; d_call: -; cdr3_aa: CASSHPWVPPILSEQYF; cdr3_nt: TGTGCCAGCAGTCACCCTTGGGTACCTCCGATCCTCTCCGAGCAGTACTTC
clone_size: -; j_call: TRBJ2-7; v_call: TRBV30; cdr3_length: 14; d_call: -; cdr3_aa: CAWREGGLPHEQYF; cdr3_nt: TGTGCCTGGAGGGAGGGGGGTCTTCCCCACGAGCAGTACTTC
clone_size: many; j_call: TRBJ1-2; v_call: TRBV6-1; cdr3_length: 16; d_call: TRBD1; cdr3_aa: CASSRLPGQGIGSYTF; cdr3_nt: TGTGCCAGCAGCAGATTGCCGGGACAGGGGATAGGAAGCTACACCTTC
clone_size: few; j_call: TRBJ1-5; v_call: TRBV19; cdr3_length: 16; d_call: -; cdr3_aa: CASSWQGSYSNQPQHF; cdr3_nt: TGTGCCAGTAGTTGGCAGGGGTCATATAGCAATCAGCCCCAGCATTTT
clone_size: many; j_call: TRBJ2-7; v_call: TRBV20-1; cdr3_length: 14; d_call: -; cdr3_aa: CSARDRAEMYEQYF; cdr3_nt: TGCAGTGCTAGAGATAGGGCAGAAATGTACGAGCAGTACTTC
clone_size: few; j_call: TRBJ1-2; v_call: TRBV4-1; cdr3_length: 17; d_call: -; cdr3_aa: CASSQPARRGGGYGYTF; cdr3_nt: TGCGCCAGCAGCCAACCCGCGCGACGAGGGGGGGGATATGGCTACACCTTC
clone_size: -; j_call: TRBJ1-1; v_call: TRBV19; cdr3_length: 13; d_call: TRBD1; cdr3_aa: CATSTGVNTEAFF; cdr3_nt: TGTGCCACCTCGACAGGGGTGAACACTGAAGCTTTCTTT
clone_size: many; j_call: TRBJ1-1; v_call: TRBV10-1; cdr3_length: 13; d_call: -; cdr3_aa: CASSEKPDAEAFF; cdr3_nt: TGCGCCAGCAGTGAAAAGCCAGACGCTGAAGCTTTCTTT
clone_size: many; j_call: TRBJ2-5; v_call: TRBV9; cdr3_length: 15; d_call: TRBD1; cdr3_aa: CASSRQSRGQETQYF; cdr3_nt: TGTGCCAGCAGCCGACAAAGCAGGGGGCAAGAGACCCAGTACTTC
clone_size: many; j_call: TRBJ1-1; v_call: TRBV19; cdr3_length: 14; d_call: -; cdr3_aa: CASSIEGLNTEAFF; cdr3_nt: TGTGCCAGTAGTATTGAGGGCTTGAACACTGAAGCTTTCTTT
clone_size: -; j_call: TRBJ1-1; v_call: TRBV9; cdr3_length: 15; d_call: TRBD1; cdr3_aa: CASSRTTQGEPEAFF; cdr3_nt: TGTGCCAGCAGCCGGACAACGCAGGGGGAACCTGAAGCTTTCTTT
clone_size: many; j_call: TRBJ2-5; v_call: TRBV24-1; cdr3_length: 17; d_call: -; cdr3_aa: CATSDVKSGDYQETQYF; cdr3_nt: TGTGCCACCAGTGACGTTAAGAGCGGAGATTACCAAGAGACCCAGTACTTC
clone_size: many; j_call: TRBJ2-2; v_call: TRBV6-1; cdr3_length: 11; d_call: -; cdr3_aa: CASAFSGELFF; cdr3_nt: TGTGCCAGCGCCTTTTCGGGGGAGCTGTTTTTT
clone_size: many; j_call: TRBJ2-7; v_call: TRBV5-1; cdr3_length: 15; d_call: -; cdr3_aa: CASTRGTARGYEQYF; cdr3_nt: TGCGCCAGTACTCGCGGGACAGCGAGAGGGTACGAGCAGTACTTC
clone_size: many; j_call: TRBJ1-1; v_call: TRBV24-1; cdr3_length: 15; d_call: -; cdr3_aa: CATSDSRHGNTEAFF; cdr3_nt: TGTGCCACCAGTGATTCCCGTCATGGGAACACTGAAGCTTTCTTT
clone_size: -; j_call: TRBJ2-5; v_call: TRBV6-5; cdr3_length: 15; d_call: -; cdr3_aa: CASSYEALSQETQYF; cdr3_nt: TGTGCCAGCAGTTACGAGGCCTTGAGCCAAGAGACCCAGTACTTC
clone_size: many; j_call: TRBJ2-7; v_call: TRBV20-1; cdr3_length: 16; d_call: TRBD2; cdr3_aa: CSARPSSGGALYEQYF; cdr3_nt: TGCAGTGCCCGACCGTCTAGCGGGGGGGCCCTATACGAGCAGTACTTC
clone_size: many; j_call: TRBJ1-1; v_call: TRBV7-2; cdr3_length: 15; d_call: -; cdr3_aa: CASSLGAGPNTEAFF; cdr3_nt: TGTGCCAGCAGCTTAGGGGCAGGGCCGAACACTGAAGCTTTCTTT
clone_size: -; j_call: TRBJ1-5; v_call: TRBV6-1; cdr3_length: 15; d_call: TRBD1; cdr3_aa: CASRRDRDGNQPQHF; cdr3_nt: TGTGCCAGCAGACGGGACAGGGATGGCAATCAGCCCCAGCATTTT
clone_size: many; j_call: TRBJ2-7; v_call: TRBV12-3/TRBV12-4; cdr3_length: 14; d_call: TRBD1; cdr3_aa: CASSLWTGGYEQYF; cdr3_nt: TGTGCCAGCAGTCTCTGGACAGGGGGCTACGAGCAGTACTTC
clone_size: -; j_call: TRBJ1-2; v_call: TRBV12-3/TRBV12-4; cdr3_length: 13; d_call: -; cdr3_aa: CDSSQGRNYGYTF; cdr3_nt: TGTGACAGCAGTCAAGGCAGGAACTATGGCTACACCTTC
clone_size: many; j_call: TRBJ2-2; v_call: TRBV6-2/TRBV6-3; cdr3_length: 12; d_call: -; cdr3_aa: CASNQGTGELFF; cdr3_nt: TGTGCCAGCAATCAGGGTACCGGGGAGCTGTTTTTT
clone_size: many; j_call: TRBJ2-5; v_call: TRBV20-1; cdr3_length: 13; d_call: TRBD2; cdr3_aa: CSARRAGEETQYF; cdr3_nt: TGCAGTGCTAGGAGGGCGGGAGAAGAGACCCAGTACTTC
clone_size: many; j_call: TRBJ2-7; v_call: TRBV4-2; cdr3_length: 16; d_call: TRBD2; cdr3_aa: CASSQEGTSGSYEQYF; cdr3_nt: TGTGCCAGCAGCCAAGAGGGGACTAGCGGGAGTTACGAGCAGTACTTC
clone_size: many; j_call: TRBJ2-7; v_call: TRBV28; cdr3_length: 14; d_call: TRBD2; cdr3_aa: CASRRTSGRYEQYF; cdr3_nt: TGTGCCAGCAGGAGGACTAGCGGGCGATACGAGCAGTACTTC
clone_size: -; j_call: TRBJ2-3; v_call: TRBV19; cdr3_length: 16; d_call: -; cdr3_aa: CASSIQPGQGTDTQYF; cdr3_nt: TGTGCCAGTAGTATACAGCCGGGCCAAGGAACAGATACGCAGTATTTT
clone_size: -; j_call: TRBJ2-7; v_call: TRBV7-8; cdr3_length: 15; d_call: TRBD2; cdr3_aa: CASSSRLAGYYEQYF; cdr3_nt: TGTGCCAGCAGCTCCCGACTAGCGGGGTACTACGAGCAGTACTTC
clone_size: many; j_call: TRBJ1-3; v_call: TRBV20-1; cdr3_length: 14; d_call: -; cdr3_aa: CSARDVQGRNTIYF; cdr3_nt: TGCAGTGCTAGAGATGTGCAGGGGAGAAACACCATATATTTT
clone_size: many; j_call: TRBJ1-4; v_call: TRBV11-1; cdr3_length: 19; d_call: -; cdr3_aa: CASSLALGAWVATNEKLFF; cdr3_nt: TGTGCCAGCAGCTTAGCCCTGGGAGCTTGGGTTGCAACTAATGAAAAACTGTTTTTT
clone_size: many; j_call: TRBJ1-2; v_call: TRBV11-1; cdr3_length: 15; d_call: TRBD1; cdr3_aa: CASSMTGGVKEGYTF; cdr3_nt: TGTGCCAGCAGCATGACAGGGGGCGTGAAGGAAGGCTACACCTTC
clone_size: many; j_call: TRBJ1-1; v_call: TRBV6-1; cdr3_length: 15; d_call: TRBD1; cdr3_aa: CASSPRWTGNTEAFF; cdr3_nt: TGTGCCAGCAGTCCCCGGTGGACAGGGAACACTGAAGCTTTCTTT
clone_size: many; j_call: TRBJ2-7; v_call: TRBV29-1; cdr3_length: 14; d_call: -; cdr3_aa: CSAAGGPETYEQYF; cdr3_nt: TGCAGCGCTGCCGGGGGGCCTGAAACCTACGAGCAGTACTTC
clone_size: many; j_call: TRBJ2-2; v_call: TRBV20-1; cdr3_length: 14; d_call: -; cdr3_aa: CSARFRGNTGELFF; cdr3_nt: TGCAGTGCTAGATTCCGAGGGAACACCGGGGAGCTGTTTTTT
clone_size: once; j_call: TRBJ2-7; v_call: TRBV3-1; cdr3_length: 14; d_call: -; cdr3_aa: CASSPEGFPVEQYF; cdr3_nt: TGTGCCAGCAGCCCCGAAGGATTTCCTGTCGAGCAGTACTTC
clone_size: -; j_call: TRBJ2-7; v_call: TRBV2; cdr3_length: 15; d_call: TRBD1; cdr3_aa: CASSAGQVQTYDQYF; cdr3_nt: TGTGCCAGCAGTGCCGGACAGGTGCAAACCTACGATCAGTACTTC
clone_size: many; j_call: TRBJ1-1; v_call: TRBV6-5; cdr3_length: 11; d_call: -; cdr3_aa: CASSYLDGAFF; cdr3_nt: TGTGCCAGCAGTTACTTAGACGGAGCTTTCTTT
clone_size: many; j_call: TRBJ1-5; v_call: TRBV25-1; cdr3_length: 13; d_call: -; cdr3_aa: CASRGGRHQPQHF; cdr3_nt: TGTGCCAGCAGGGGGGGTCGACATCAGCCCCAGCATTTT
clone_size: -; j_call: TRBJ2-2; v_call: TRBV5-1; cdr3_length: 15; d_call: TRBD1; cdr3_aa: CASSFGQARTGELFF; cdr3_nt: TGCGCCAGCAGCTTCGGACAGGCGCGCACCGGGGAGCTGTTTTTT
clone_size: few; j_call: TRBJ1-2; v_call: TRBV6-5; cdr3_length: 16; d_call: -; cdr3_aa: CASSYSRGYPNYGYTF; cdr3_nt: TGTGCCAGCAGTTACTCTCGCGGGTACCCTAACTATGGCTACACCTTC
clone_size: many; j_call: TRBJ1-5; v_call: TRBV28; cdr3_length: 15; d_call: -; cdr3_aa: CASLSPRGNNQPQHF; cdr3_nt: TGTGCCAGCCTTTCCCCCCGGGGCAACAATCAGCCCCAGCATTTT
clone_size: many; j_call: TRBJ1-1; v_call: TRBV20-1; cdr3_length: 14; d_call: -; cdr3_aa: CSAQFQGSFTEAFF; cdr3_nt: TGCAGTGCACAATTTCAGGGGAGTTTTACTGAAGCTTTCTTT
clone_size: few; j_call: TRBJ1-5; v_call: TRBV12-3/TRBV12-4; cdr3_length: 15; d_call: -; cdr3_aa: CASSLALDSNQPQHF; cdr3_nt: TGTGCCAGCAGTTTAGCGTTGGACAGCAATCAGCCCCAGCATTTT
clone_size: many; j_call: TRBJ1-5; v_call: TRBV19; cdr3_length: 15; d_call: -; cdr3_aa: CASSTRVANNQPQHF; cdr3_nt: TGTGCCAGTAGTACCCGGGTGGCGAACAATCAGCCCCAGCATTTT
clone_size: many; j_call: TRBJ1-1; v_call: TRBV6-1; cdr3_length: 16; d_call: -; cdr3_aa: CASSAYGGRGDTEAFF; cdr3_nt: TGTGCCAGCAGTGCCTATGGGGGCAGGGGCGACACTGAAGCTTTCTTT
clone_size: many; j_call: TRBJ1-1; v_call: TRBV19; cdr3_length: 13; d_call: -; cdr3_aa: CASSPDRHTEAFF; cdr3_nt: TGTGCCAGTAGTCCGGACAGACACACTGAAGCTTTCTTT